Included here is one T cell receptor beta chain sequence, with context. Germline V gives CDR1 MNHEY, CDR2 SMNVEV (reference sequence). V lost 5 bases and J 5 bases, leaving 12 bases between the germline ends. The CDR3 loop spans 13 amino acids. The data were taken from a study of high-grade serous ovarian cancer treatment subgroups. This table comes from immunoSEQ multiplex PCR, and its TCRdb copy is limited to in-frame clones, with some not included. Of roughly 8,300 clones in the sample, more than 55% are singletons; the top ten hold under 6.5%. Tumor tissue was taken before any definitive surgery or chemotherapy was given.

The receptor was isolated from a human donor with high-grade serous ovarian cancer. The rearrangement links TRBV27 to TRBJ2-5; no reliable D call. The sample taken for sequencing was tumor tissue. The CDR3 DNA reads as TGTGCCAGCAGTCGCCGCTCCGGGGAGACCCAGTACTTC. It is translated as CASSRRSGETQYF.